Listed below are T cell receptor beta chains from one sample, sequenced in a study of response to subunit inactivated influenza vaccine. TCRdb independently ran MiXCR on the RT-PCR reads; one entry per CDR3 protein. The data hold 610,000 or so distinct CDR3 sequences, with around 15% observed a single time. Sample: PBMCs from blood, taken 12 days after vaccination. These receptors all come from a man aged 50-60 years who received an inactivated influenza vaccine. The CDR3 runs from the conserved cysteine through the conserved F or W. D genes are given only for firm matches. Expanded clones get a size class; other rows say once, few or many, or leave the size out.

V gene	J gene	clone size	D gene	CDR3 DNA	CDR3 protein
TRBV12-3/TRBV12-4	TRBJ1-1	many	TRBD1	TGTGCCAGCGGGCAGGGGGCGGAAGCTTTCTTT	CASGQGAEAFF
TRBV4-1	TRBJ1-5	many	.	TGCGCCAGCAGCCAAGTAGACACCAATCAGCCCCAGCATTTT	CASSQVDTNQPQHF
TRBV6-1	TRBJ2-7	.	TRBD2	TGTGCCAGCAGAGCCGAACCGGGACTAGCGGGAGGTGAGCAGTACTTC	CASRAEPGLAGGEQYF
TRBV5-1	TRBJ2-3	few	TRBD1	TGCGCCAGCAGCTTGGGACAGGGTTTTAGCACAGATACGCAGTATTTT	CASSLGQGFSTDTQYF
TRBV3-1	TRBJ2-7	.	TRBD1	TGTGCCAGCAGCCACGACAGGGGCAGCGAGCAGTACTTC	CASSHDRGSEQYF
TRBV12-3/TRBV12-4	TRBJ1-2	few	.	TGTGCCAGCAGGACCGATGCTGACAGGCAGAATGGCTACACCTTC	CASRTDADRQNGYTF
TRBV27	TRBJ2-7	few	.	TGTGCCAGCAGTCTTCATTCGAGCTCCTACGAGCAGTACTTC	CASSLHSSSYEQYF
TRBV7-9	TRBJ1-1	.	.	TGTGCCAGCAGCTTATTCGGGGAATCTGCCGTCACTGAAGCTTTCTTT	CASSLFGESAVTEAFF
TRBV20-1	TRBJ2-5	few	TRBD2	TGCAGTGCCTATAGACTAGCGGGAGAGGGCACCCAGTACTTC	CSAYRLAGEGTQYF
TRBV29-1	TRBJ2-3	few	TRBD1	TGCAGCGTTGAACAGATCGTAGGACAGGGAAACGCAGATACGCAGTATTTT	CSVEQIVGQGNADTQYF
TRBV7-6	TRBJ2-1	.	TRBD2	TGTGCCAGCAGCCCACTAGCGGGAGTAAGGAATGAGCAGTTCTTC	CASSPLAGVRNEQFF
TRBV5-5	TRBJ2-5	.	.	TGTGCCAGCAGCTTAGAACAGTTAGTAATCAAAGAGACCCAGTACTTC	CASSLEQLVIKETQYF
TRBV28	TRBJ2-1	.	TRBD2	TGTGCCAGCAGTCAATCACCGGGACTAGGTGCCCTTGACAATGAGCAGTTCTTC	CASSQSPGLGALDNEQFF
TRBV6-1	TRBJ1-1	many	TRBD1	TGTGCCAGCACCAGGACAGGGGGCACTGAAGCTTTCTTT	CASTRTGGTEAFF
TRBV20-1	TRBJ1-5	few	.	TGCAGTGCTAGACACACTAATCAGCCCCAGCATTTT	CSARHTNQPQHF
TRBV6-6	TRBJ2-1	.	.	TGTGCCAGCAGCGGAACCCTGAACAATGAGCAGTTCTTC	CASSGTLNNEQFF
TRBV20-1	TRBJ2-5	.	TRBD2	TGCAGTGCCCCCCCGGGACTAGCGTTTGGGACCCAGTACTTC	CSAPPGLAFGTQYF
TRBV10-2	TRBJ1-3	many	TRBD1	TGCGCCAGCAGTGATATCGGGACAGGGTCTGGAAACACCATATATTTT	CASSDIGTGSGNTIYF
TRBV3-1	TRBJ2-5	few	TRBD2	TGTGCCAGCAGCCGGAGGGGAGGGATAGAGACCCAGTACTTC	CASSRRGGIETQYF
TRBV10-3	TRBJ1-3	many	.	TGTGCCATCAGTGACGCGGGGGCTGGAAACACCATATATTTT	CAISDAGAGNTIYF
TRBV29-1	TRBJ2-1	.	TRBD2	TGCAGCGTTGATGGACTAGCAGGCAATGAGCAGTTCTTC	CSVDGLAGNEQFF
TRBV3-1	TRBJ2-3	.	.	TGTGCCAGCAGCCAGACCCTCAAGGGTACGCAGTATTTT	CASSQTLKGTQYF
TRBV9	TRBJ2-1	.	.	TGTGCCAGCAGCGTGGCAACCGGGACCGAATATGAGCAGTTCTTC	CASSVATGTEYEQFF
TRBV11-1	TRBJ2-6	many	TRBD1	TGTGCCAGCAGCTTAAATCGGGACAGGGCTCCTGGGGCCAACGTCCTGACTTTC	CASSLNRDRAPGANVLTF
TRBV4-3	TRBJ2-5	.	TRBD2	TGCGCCAGCAGCCAAGTACGATACGGACTAGCGGAAGAGACCCACTACTTC	CASSQVRYGLAEETHYF
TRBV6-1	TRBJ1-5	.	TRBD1	TGTGCCAGCAGTGTGGGGACAGGGAACGATCAGCCCCAGCATTTT	CASSVGTGNDQPQHF
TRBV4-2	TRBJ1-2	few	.	TGTGCCAGCAGCCAAGATGGGGGGGGTAACTATGGCTACACCTTC	CASSQDGGGNYGYTF